This T cell receptor (beta chain) was retrieved from a study of human T cells and chemical hapten exposure (dated by TCRdb to the early 2020s). Context from the whole study: For sensitization, 2% DPC in acetone was applied to a 2 cm by 2 cm area of upper inner arm skin. Patients additionally received weekly therapeutic DPC doses to the scalp throughout the roughly 25-week study period. Patch testing was performed on the upper back with Finn chambers containing 0.01% DPC, and the patch tests were scored after 6 days according to International Contact Dermatitis Research Group standards. The patient cohort, mostly female, included alopecia areata with under or over 50% scalp involvement, alopecia totalis and alopecia universalis. The libraries were sequenced as a pool, and the TCR yield per sample differed mostly because of small variations in library volumes within the pool. The study tracked peripheral blood TCR repertoire changes in vivo during primary and secondary sensitization to the hapten diphenylcyclopropenone (DPC) in alopecia patients. Blood samples were taken from patients before sensitization (week 0) and at 2, 6 and about 24 weeks after DPC sensitization. For TCR sequencing, blood came from approximately 29 alopecia patients at anywhere from one to four time points (pre-sensitization, 2, 6 and 24 weeks).

Libraries came from RACE. The reads were generated on a NextSeq 500. During library preparation, unique molecular identifiers were attached to individual cDNA molecules so that TCRs could be counted in a quantitative, reproducible way. For every blood RNA sample, sequencing covered both the TCR alpha and TCR beta chains. In the source study's methods: The median number of TCRs per sample was approximately 93,000, ranging from about 20,000 to 700,000. V, J and CDR3 annotation of the TCR reads was performed with the Decombinator software suite. To make PS versus PT1 abundance plots, every sample was subsampled to the same number of TCRs (28,000). TCRs were defined as expanded if absent before sensitization and observed at least eight times at the 2-week time point. TCRdb ran its own pipeline on the public reads, namely fastp trimming at Q25 and MiXCR clone calling, and kept in-frame beta chains. CDR3 protein sequences are deduplicated, and each keeps its most common genes and DNA. TCRdb, not the authors, supplied the V and J calls. The sample data list fewer than 500,000 distinct CDR3 sequences, and 4% to 5.5% of these were observed just once. The ten largest make up around 2% of the sample.

Read against the paper, the sample's time point label means: patch test 1, 2 weeks after DPC sensitization. In the paper's terms, the treatment or condition label means: therapeutic diphenylcyclopropenone sensitization with weekly scalp DPC. Blood at each patch-test visit was drawn before the patch test was applied. Eligible patients were aged 18 to 70, diagnosed with alopecia, deemed suitable for DPC therapy, and excluded if pregnant. Unfractionated whole blood was collected in Tempus Blood RNA tubes, and total RNA was extracted from that blood. What the research found in general, with its limitations: Expanded TCRs formed significantly more large CDR3 similarity clusters than pre-sensitization or healthy control sets, consistent with antigen-driven responses. Because every patient had alopecia, a presumed autoimmune disease, the patients' immune response might differ from that of healthy individuals. Repeated subsampling changed both the strength of the expansion versus patch-test correlation and the threshold at which the correlation became significant. The number of PT1 expanded TCRs positively correlated with patch test score, significant at thresholds 8, 16 and 32 but not 4. The number of TCRs above 1 in 1000 frequency did not change with DPC sensitization; there was no evidence of global repertoire structure alterations.

In regard to this clonotype: The antigen it recognizes is unknown. Per-base qualities were not stored, and no clone one base away is much larger.

The CDR3, cysteine through phenylalanine, is 14 amino acids long. Solely the CDR3 DNA is kept, with 42 bases framed from the first base. Cut back by 6 bases and 5 bases, the V and J ends lie 11 bases apart. This clonotype was obtained from a woman in her forties or fifties with alopecia areata. Some clones in this sample may be carry-over from other donors' samples. The input for sequencing was whole blood, taken in connection with sensitization to the hapten diphenylcyclopropenone (DPC). The rearranged chain carries TRBV12-3 or TRBV12-4 and TRBJ1-6; 6 matching bases give a weak D call of TRBD1. This receptor carries the CDR3 CASSRQAHNSPLHF. The DNA sequence is given as TGTGCCAGCAGCCGACAGGCCCATAATTCACCCCTCCACTTT.